This entry concerns a single T cell receptor (beta chain). Antigen: not known. Here the CDR3 omits its conserved ending phenylalanine or tryptophan, so a read error is the likely source. The researchers produced TCR beta cDNA from roughly 500 ng total RNA with a constant-region primer. For TCR beta, libraries were produced by three nested multiplex PCR rounds using slightly modified ARM-PCR. Investigators reported that the first two PCR rounds, at approximately 11 cycles each, used TRBV1-TRBV30 forward primers with a C-beta reverse primer. MiXCR was run by TCRdb on the multiplex PCR reads, yielding one entry per CDR3 protein. The table lists approximately 320,000 distinct CDR3 sequences, about 50% of them singletons. This CDR3 contains 16 residues. The germline gives CDR1 SGHAT, CDR2 FQNNGV. J gave up 9 bases and V 4 bases, and 14 bases lay outside the gene matches. Germline DNA was also extracted, and blood RNA derived from unsorted whole blood.

This sample is drawn from a study of tumor-infiltrating lymphocytes in primary liver carcinoma. Study details: By surgical resection, the patients were treated for their primary liver carcinoma. Each of the growths was stage T1-T3 N0M0, extending about 4.2 to 11 cm across. Findings of the study overall: The study found tumor-adjacent and tumor-blood pairs overlapped less than tumor region pairs. A significantly higher top-250-clone fraction was recorded for tumors than for blood (p = 0.039).

The chain links TRBV11-2 to TRBJ2-1; TRBD2 matches 8 bases. This receptor was taken from a young woman with primary liver carcinoma and hepatitis B virus infection. Material for sequencing was peripheral blood. The CDR3 protein is CASSSQAGVGLREQFP. Here the CDR3 DNA reads TGTGCCAGCAGCTCCCAAGCGGGAGTAGGATTGCGTGAGCAGTTCCCC.